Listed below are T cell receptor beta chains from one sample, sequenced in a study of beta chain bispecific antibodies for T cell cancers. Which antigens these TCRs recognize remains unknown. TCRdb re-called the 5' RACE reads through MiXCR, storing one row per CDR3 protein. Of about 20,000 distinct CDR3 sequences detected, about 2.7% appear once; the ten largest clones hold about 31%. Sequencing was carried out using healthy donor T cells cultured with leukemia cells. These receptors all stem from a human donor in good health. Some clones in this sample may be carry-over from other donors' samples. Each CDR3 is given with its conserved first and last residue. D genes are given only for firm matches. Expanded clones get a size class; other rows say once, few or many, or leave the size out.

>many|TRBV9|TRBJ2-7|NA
TGTGCCAGCAGCGGACAGGACCACTCCTACGAGCAGTACTTC
CASSGQDHSYEQYF
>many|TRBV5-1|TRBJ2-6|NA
TGCGCCAGCAGCTTGAACTGGGGATCAAGTTCTGGGGCCAACGTCCTGACTTTC
CASSLNWGSSSGANVLTF
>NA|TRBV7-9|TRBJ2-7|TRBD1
TGTGCCAGCAGCTCTGGACAGGGAAGCTCCTACGAGCAGTACTTC
CASSSGQGSSYEQYF
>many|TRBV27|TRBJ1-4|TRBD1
TGTGCCAGCCGGACACAGGGGGCCGGCGTTGAAAAACTGTTTTTT
CASRTQGAGVEKLFF
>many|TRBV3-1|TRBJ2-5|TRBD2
TGTGCCAGCAGCCAAGAAGAGCGGGGGGTATTTCAAGAGACCCAGTACTTC
CASSQEERGVFQETQYF
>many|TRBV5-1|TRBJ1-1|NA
TGCGCCAGCAGCGGTAACCGGGACCGAGACACTGAAGCTTTCTTT
CASSGNRDRDTEAFF
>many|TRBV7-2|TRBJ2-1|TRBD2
TGTGCCAGCAGCCCTAGCGGGGGGGCATTCTATGAGCAGTTCTTC
CASSPSGGAFYEQFF
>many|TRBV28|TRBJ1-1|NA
TGTGCCAGCACCGTTAGTCAGTTGGGGCTCACTGAAGCTTTCTTT
CASTVSQLGLTEAFF
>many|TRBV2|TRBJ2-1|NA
TGTGCCAGCAACGTGGAAAGCTCCTTCAATGAGCAGTTCTTC
CASNVESSFNEQFF
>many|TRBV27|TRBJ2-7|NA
TGTGCCAGCCGTCATGGGGGGGGGCCCTACGAGCAGTACTTC
CASRHGGGPYEQYF
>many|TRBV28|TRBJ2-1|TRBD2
TGTGCCAGCAGTGGGCAAGCGGGGGGGCGATCCAATGAGCAGTTCTTC
CASSGQAGGRSNEQFF
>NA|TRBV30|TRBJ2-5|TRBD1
TGTGCCTTTCAGGGGGTTAATGATGAGACCCAGTACTTC
CAFQGVNDETQYF
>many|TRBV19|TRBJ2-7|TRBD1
TGTGCCAGTAGTATAGGCCCCCTACGACAGGGGGCGAGGGAGCAGTACTTC
CASSIGPLRQGAREQYF
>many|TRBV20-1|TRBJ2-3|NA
TGCAGTGCTAGAGATCGGCGGGGGCCAGATACGCAGTATTTT
CSARDRRGPDTQYF
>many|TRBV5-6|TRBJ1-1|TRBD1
TGTGCCAGCAGCTTGGAGGGGGCGAGGACTGAAGCTTTCTTT
CASSLEGARTEAFF
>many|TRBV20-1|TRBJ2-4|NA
TGCAGTGCTATCCCTCCGGACAGCGAAAACATTCAGTACTTC
CSAIPPDSENIQYF
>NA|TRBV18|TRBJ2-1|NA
TGTGCCAGCTCACCCGAGTTGGGCAGTGAGCAGTTCTTC
CASSPELGSEQFF
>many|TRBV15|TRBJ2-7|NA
TGTGCCACCAGTGAAGAGATACGGAGTGGCTACGAGCAGTACTTC
CATSEEIRSGYEQYF
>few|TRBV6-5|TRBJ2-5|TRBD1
TGTGCCAGCAGTTATTTAGGACAGGACCAAGAGACCCAGTACTTC
CASSYLGQDQETQYF
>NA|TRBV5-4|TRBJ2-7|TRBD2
TGTGCCACGGGGGGAAACTCCTACGAGCAGTACTTC
CATGGNSYEQYF
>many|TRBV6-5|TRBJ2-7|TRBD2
TGTGCCAGCAGCCGGACACGGACTAGCGGGGGCTACGAGCAGTACTTC
CASSRTRTSGGYEQYF
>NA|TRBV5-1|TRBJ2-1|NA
TGCGCCAGCAGCTTGGCGGCAGGGGGGGACAATGAGCAGTTCTTC
CASSLAAGGDNEQFF
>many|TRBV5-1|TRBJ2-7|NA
TGCGCCAGCAGCTTGGAGCGCCTTTACGAGCAGTACTTC
CASSLERLYEQYF
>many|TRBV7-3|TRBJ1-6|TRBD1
TGTGCCAGCAGCTTAGTCGGACAGGGAGGTTCACCCCTCCACTTT
CASSLVGQGGSPLHF
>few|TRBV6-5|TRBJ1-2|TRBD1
TGTGCCAGCAGTTACTACGACAGGGGGCATGGTGGCTACACCTTC
CASSYYDRGHGGYTF
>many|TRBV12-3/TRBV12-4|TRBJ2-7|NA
TGTGCCAGCAGCCGTTTAGAGAGGTCCTACGAGCAGTACTTC
CASSRLERSYEQYF
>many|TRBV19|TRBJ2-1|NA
TGTGCCAGTAGTATAAGGTGGAACAATGAGCAGTTCTTC
CASSIRWNNEQFF
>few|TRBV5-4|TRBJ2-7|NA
TGTGCCAGCAGCTTCCGGGACGGTTCGAGGGAGCAGTACTTC
CASSFRDGSREQYF
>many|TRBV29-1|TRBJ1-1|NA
TGCAGCGTTGACGGCAGCCTTCGCGCTGAAGCTTTCTTT
CSVDGSLRAEAFF
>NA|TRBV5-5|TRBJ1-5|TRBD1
TGTGCCAGCAGCGGCGGGACAGGCGGTCAGCCCCAGCATTTT
CASSGGTGGQPQHF
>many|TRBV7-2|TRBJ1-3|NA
TGTGCCAGCAGCACTACTCGCCCCGGACCACCTCCCAAGAGCTCTGGAAACACCATATATTTT
CASSTTRPGPPPKSSGNTIYF
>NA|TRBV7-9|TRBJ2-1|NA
TGTGCCAGCAGCCTCAATGAGTTGGAGCAGTTCTTC
CASSLNELEQFF
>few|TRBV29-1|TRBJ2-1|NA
TGCAGCGTTGAAGTCGGGCAGGGGAGAGGGTCCTACAATGAGCAGTTCTTC
CSVEVGQGRGSYNEQFF
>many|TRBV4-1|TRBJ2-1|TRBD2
TGCGCCAGCAGCCAGTGGGGCGGGGGAACCTTAAACAATGAGCAGTTCTTC
CASSQWGGGTLNNEQFF
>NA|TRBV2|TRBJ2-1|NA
TGTGCCAGCTCCGACGGGGGGCTACTGGGCAATGAGCAGTTCTTC
CASSDGGLLGNEQFF
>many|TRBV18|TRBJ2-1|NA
TGTGCCAGCTCACCTGGACGGTTGTTTGGAAATGAGCAGTTCTTC
CASSPGRLFGNEQFF
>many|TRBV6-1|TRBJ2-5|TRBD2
TGTGCCAGCAGTTGGGGGGGAGAAGAGACCCAGTACTTC
CASSWGGEETQYF
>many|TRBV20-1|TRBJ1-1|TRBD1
TGCAGTGCCCTAGAGGTGGGACAGACCTTAATGAACACTGAAGCTTTCTTT
CSALEVGQTLMNTEAFF
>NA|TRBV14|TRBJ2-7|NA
TGTGCCAGCAGCCAAGGAACGGGGTTTGAGCAGTACTTC
CASSQGTGFEQYF
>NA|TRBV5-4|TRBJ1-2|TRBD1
TGTGCCAGCAGCGGCGGGACAGGGGAGTTGCTAGGCTACACCTTC
CASSGGTGELLGYTF
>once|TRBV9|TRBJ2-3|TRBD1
TGTGCCAGCAGCGTAGTAGGGGACAGGGGGGATACGCAGTATTTT
CASSVVGDRGDTQYF
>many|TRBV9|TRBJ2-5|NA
TGTGCCAGCAGCGTAATAGGACGGCCTGGAGAGACCCAGTACTTC
CASSVIGRPGETQYF
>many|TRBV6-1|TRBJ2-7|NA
TGTGCCAGCAGTGAAGGTTGGCAGTTATACGAGCAGTACTTC
CASSEGWQLYEQYF
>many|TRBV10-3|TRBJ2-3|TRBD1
TGTGCCATCAGTGATCCGATGACAGGGGCAGATACGCAGTATTTT
CAISDPMTGADTQYF
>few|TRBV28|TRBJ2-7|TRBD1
TGTGCCAGCAGTACCTCCAGGAGGACAGGGGTCTCCTACGAGCAGTACTTC
CASSTSRRTGVSYEQYF
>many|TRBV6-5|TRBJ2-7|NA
TGTGCCAGCAGTCCTTTCATAGGGGTCGGGGACGAGCAGTACTTC
CASSPFIGVGDEQYF
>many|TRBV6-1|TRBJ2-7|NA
TGTGCCAGCAGTGAAGGAAAGTCCTACGAGCAGTACTTC
CASSEGKSYEQYF
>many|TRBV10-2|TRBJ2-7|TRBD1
TGCGCCAGCTCGGAGGACAGGGGTTTGTACGAGCAGTACTTC
CASSEDRGLYEQYF
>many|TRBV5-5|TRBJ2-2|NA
TGTGCCAGCAGCTTGAATCCAGGGGCGGGAGCCGGGGAGCTGTTTTTT
CASSLNPGAGAGELFF
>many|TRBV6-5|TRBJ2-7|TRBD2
TGTGCCAGCAGTTTTGGCGGGGGATCCTACGAGCAGTACTTC
CASSFGGGSYEQYF
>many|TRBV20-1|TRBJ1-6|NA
TGCAGTGCTAGAGTCCAGGAGTCACCCCTCCACTTT
CSARVQESPLHF
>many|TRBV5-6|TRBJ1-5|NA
TGTGCCAGCAGCTTGATTTCAGGCAATCAGCCCCAGCATTTT
CASSLISGNQPQHF
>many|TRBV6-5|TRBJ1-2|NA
TGTGCCAGCAGTTACTCGACTTTTTGGGGCTACACCTTC
CASSYSTFWGYTF
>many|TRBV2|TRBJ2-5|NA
TGTGCCAGCAGTGTGCGGGATGAGACCCAGTACTTC
CASSVRDETQYF
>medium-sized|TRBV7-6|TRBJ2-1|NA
TGTGCCAGCAGCTTAGTTCAAGGGACCGCTGAGCAGTTCTTC
CASSLVQGTAEQFF